The clone carrying this T cell receptor (beta chain) was counted at least ten times. Its antigen is not identified. Regarding time point: sample taken at primary tumor resection. This specimen comes from a study of spatial heterogeneity in lung cancer. Background on the study: Consistently, beta-chain sequences turned up in larger numbers than alpha-chain sequences did. Strong correlation was found between tumor-region TCR transcript counts and a T cell module score from matched bulk RNA-seq. General study findings and limits: Intratumoral expanded alpha and beta TCR counts were found to track tumor mutation counts.

TCRdb processed the 5' RACE reads anew with MiXCR; each CDR3 protein has one entry. Here the sample spans around 20,000 distinct CDR3 sequences, around 7% being singletons. The germline V gene has CDR1 MGHRA and CDR2 YSYEKL. Trimming shortened V by 0 bases and J by 7 bases, and 13 bases separated the two germline ends. The CDR3 length is 15 residues. The receptor's source is a female donor with early-stage non-small cell lung cancer. Sequencing used lung tumor tissue, obtained at surgery. The chain is built from TRBV4-1 and TRBJ1-5, with D possibly being TRBD1 (5 bases). CDR3 residues: CASSQDRGPGQPQHF. The CDR3 DNA reads as TGCGCCAGCAGCCAAGATCGAGGGCCAGGGCAGCCCCAGCATTTT.